This is a list of T cell receptor beta chains from one sample in a study of beta chain features in type 1 diabetes. TCRdb's copy holds only in-frame clones and misses some; the assay was immunoSEQ multiplex PCR. The sample carries around 250,000 clones, approximately 25% recorded once. The sample comprised naive CD4+ T cells from blood. These receptors originate from a woman aged 25 to 45 with type 1 diabetes. Both conserved end residues are part of each CDR3. A D gene is named only where the DNA matches it firmly. A clone size is listed for some rows: how often the clone was seen (once, few, many), or a class if it is expanded.

d_call: -; clone_size: -; v_call: TRBV11-3; cdr3_length: 16; j_call: TRBJ2-1; cdr3_aa: CASSLTPIRGYNEQFF; cdr3_nt: TGTGCCAGCAGCCTCACTCCGATTAGGGGCTACAATGAGCAGTTCTTC
d_call: -; clone_size: few; v_call: TRBV21-1; cdr3_length: 11; j_call: TRBJ2-7; cdr3_aa: CASSPRTEQYF; cdr3_nt: TGTGCCAGCAGTCCTCGGACAGAGCAGTACTTC
d_call: -; clone_size: few; v_call: TRBV5-4; cdr3_length: 16; j_call: TRBJ2-2; cdr3_aa: CASSSQVDSNTGELFF; cdr3_nt: TGTGCCAGCAGCTCCCAGGTGGATTCGAACACCGGGGAGCTGTTTTTT
d_call: TRBD1; clone_size: few; v_call: TRBV29-1; cdr3_length: 14; j_call: TRBJ2-1; cdr3_aa: CSAKSGTGAYEQFF; cdr3_nt: TGCAGCGCCAAATCCGGGACAGGGGCGTATGAGCAGTTCTTC
d_call: TRBD1; clone_size: -; v_call: TRBV6-1; cdr3_length: 15; j_call: TRBJ2-7; cdr3_aa: CASSEGGTGDYEQYF; cdr3_nt: TGTGCCAGCAGTGAAGGGGGGACAGGAGACTACGAGCAGTACTTC
d_call: -; clone_size: -; v_call: TRBV19; cdr3_length: 17; j_call: TRBJ1-2; cdr3_aa: CASIPWGIPGQSYGYTF; cdr3_nt: TGTGCCAGTATTCCATGGGGGATACCAGGACAGAGCTATGGCTACACCTTC
d_call: -; clone_size: few; v_call: TRBV6-5; cdr3_length: 15; j_call: TRBJ2-7; cdr3_aa: CASRLDGGSTAEQYF; cdr3_nt: TGTGCCAGCAGGCTGGATGGGGGGAGTACCGCCGAGCAGTACTTC
d_call: -; clone_size: few; v_call: TRBV7-9; cdr3_length: 13; j_call: TRBJ2-1; cdr3_aa: CASSIQGGNEQFF; cdr3_nt: TGTGCCAGCAGCATCCAGGGGGGCAATGAGCAGTTCTTC
d_call: TRBD2; clone_size: once; v_call: TRBV6-5; cdr3_length: 14; j_call: TRBJ2-1; cdr3_aa: CASSAGLAFDEQFF; cdr3_nt: TGTGCCAGCAGTGCCGGACTAGCTTTTGATGAGCAGTTCTTC
d_call: TRBD2; clone_size: few; v_call: TRBV29-1; cdr3_length: 15; j_call: TRBJ2-7; cdr3_aa: CSVERRLAGDYEQYF; cdr3_nt: TGCAGCGTTGAGCGACGACTAGCGGGGGACTACGAGCAGTACTTC
d_call: TRBD2; clone_size: few; v_call: TRBV27; cdr3_length: 14; j_call: TRBJ2-3; cdr3_aa: CASSLLLAPDTQYF; cdr3_nt: TGTGCCAGCAGCCTCCTACTAGCGCCAGATACGCAGTATTTT
d_call: -; clone_size: -; v_call: TRBV7-2; cdr3_length: 13; j_call: TRBJ2-1; cdr3_aa: CASSLQVVKEQFF; cdr3_nt: TGTGCCAGCAGCCTACAGGTAGTAAAGGAGCAGTTCTTC
d_call: TRBD1; clone_size: few; v_call: TRBV28; cdr3_length: 14; j_call: TRBJ2-7; cdr3_aa: CASSGPQGADEQYF; cdr3_nt: TGTGCCAGCAGCGGACCCCAGGGGGCTGACGAGCAGTACTTC
d_call: TRBD2; clone_size: -; v_call: TRBV6-5; cdr3_length: 15; j_call: TRBJ2-7; cdr3_aa: CASSYEAGDEYEQYF; cdr3_nt: TGTGCCAGCAGTTACGAAGCGGGAGATGAGTACGAGCAGTACTTC
d_call: -; clone_size: once; v_call: TRBV30; cdr3_length: 13; j_call: TRBJ1-5; cdr3_aa: CAWTRGGNQPQHF; cdr3_nt: TGTGCCTGGACTCGCGGGGGAAATCAGCCCCAGCATTTT
d_call: TRBD1; clone_size: -; v_call: TRBV7-9; cdr3_length: 14; j_call: TRBJ1-5; cdr3_aa: CASSPTGNNQPQHF; cdr3_nt: TGTGCCAGCAGCCCGACAGGGAACAATCAGCCCCAGCATTTT
d_call: TRBD2; clone_size: few; v_call: TRBV29-1; cdr3_length: 14; j_call: TRBJ2-7; cdr3_aa: CSVGLAGDINEQYF; cdr3_nt: TGCAGCGTTGGCCTAGCGGGAGATATAAACGAGCAGTACTTC
d_call: TRBD2; clone_size: few; v_call: TRBV29-1; cdr3_length: 13; j_call: TRBJ2-5; cdr3_aa: CSVRPGLGGTQYF; cdr3_nt: TGCAGCGTTAGACCGGGACTAGGGGGGACCCAGTACTTC
d_call: TRBD2; clone_size: few; v_call: TRBV7-3; cdr3_length: 16; j_call: TRBJ2-3; cdr3_aa: CASSTLAGVRTDTQYF; cdr3_nt: TGTGCCAGCAGCACCCTAGCGGGAGTAAGAACAGATACGCAGTATTTT
d_call: TRBD1; clone_size: -; v_call: TRBV5-4; cdr3_length: 16; j_call: TRBJ1-1; cdr3_aa: CASSSPGGTRGTEAFF; cdr3_nt: TGTGCCAGCAGCTCACCAGGGGGGACCAGGGGCACTGAAGCTTTCTTT
d_call: -; clone_size: once; v_call: TRBV18; cdr3_length: 16; j_call: TRBJ2-2; cdr3_aa: CASSPAGTRATGELFF; cdr3_nt: TGTGCCAGCTCACCTGCCGGGACTCGAGCCACCGGGGAGCTGTTTTTT
d_call: -; clone_size: -; v_call: TRBV4-1; cdr3_length: 14; j_call: TRBJ2-1; cdr3_aa: CASSQVPTDNEQFF; cdr3_nt: TGCGCCAGCAGCCAAGTTCCGACAGACAATGAGCAGTTCTTC
d_call: -; clone_size: -; v_call: TRBV28; cdr3_length: 14; j_call: TRBJ1-4; cdr3_aa: CASSLYAGGSGLFF; cdr3_nt: TGTGCCAGCAGTTTATACGCTGGCGGGAGCGGACTGTTTTTT
d_call: TRBD2; clone_size: few; v_call: TRBV13; cdr3_length: 15; j_call: TRBJ2-5; cdr3_aa: CASSLRLAAQETQYF; cdr3_nt: TGTGCCAGCAGCTTGAGACTAGCAGCCCAAGAGACCCAGTACTTC
d_call: -; clone_size: -; v_call: TRBV30; cdr3_length: 13; j_call: TRBJ1-5; cdr3_aa: CAWSVYRNQPQHF; cdr3_nt: TGTGCCTGGAGTGTCTACCGCAATCAGCCCCAGCATTTT
d_call: TRBD1; clone_size: -; v_call: TRBV5-1; cdr3_length: 16; j_call: TRBJ2-7; cdr3_aa: CASSLNPDRSSYEQYF; cdr3_nt: TGCGCCAGCAGCTTGAACCCGGACAGGAGCTCCTACGAGCAGTACTTC
d_call: -; clone_size: -; v_call: TRBV5-1; cdr3_length: 12; j_call: TRBJ2-7; cdr3_aa: CASSSERYEQYF; cdr3_nt: TGCGCCAGCAGCTCAGAACGCTACGAGCAGTACTTC
d_call: -; clone_size: -; v_call: TRBV30; cdr3_length: 13; j_call: TRBJ1-1; cdr3_aa: CAWSVQVNTEAFF; cdr3_nt: TGTGCCTGGAGTGTCCAGGTGAACACTGAAGCTTTCTTT
d_call: TRBD1; clone_size: few; v_call: TRBV9; cdr3_length: 15; j_call: TRBJ1-5; cdr3_aa: CASSVGQGLNQPQHF; cdr3_nt: TGTGCCAGCAGCGTAGGACAGGGACTCAATCAGCCCCAGCATTTT
d_call: -; clone_size: few; v_call: TRBV6-5; cdr3_length: 15; j_call: TRBJ2-7; cdr3_aa: CASSYSMVSGHEQYF; cdr3_nt: TGTGCCAGCAGTTACTCGATGGTCTCAGGCCACGAGCAGTACTTC
d_call: -; clone_size: -; v_call: TRBV6-6; cdr3_length: 12; j_call: TRBJ1-2; cdr3_aa: CASLKRIFGYTF; cdr3_nt: TGTGCCAGCCTTAAGCGCATTTTTGGCTACACCTTC
d_call: -; clone_size: -; v_call: TRBV29-1; cdr3_length: 12; j_call: TRBJ2-4; cdr3_aa: CSVRWGQNIQYF; cdr3_nt: TGCAGCGTTCGCTGGGGCCAAAACATTCAGTACTTC
d_call: -; clone_size: -; v_call: TRBV5-1; cdr3_length: 14; j_call: TRBJ2-1; cdr3_aa: CASSAEGLTNEQFF; cdr3_nt: TGCGCCAGCAGCGCCGAGGGCCTCACGAATGAGCAGTTCTTC
d_call: TRBD1; clone_size: -; v_call: TRBV29-1; cdr3_length: 14; j_call: TRBJ2-7; cdr3_aa: CSVMRQGSSYEQYF; cdr3_nt: TGCAGCGTGATGCGACAGGGAAGCTCCTACGAGCAGTACTTC
d_call: -; clone_size: few; v_call: TRBV11-2; cdr3_length: 13; j_call: TRBJ2-5; cdr3_aa: CASSRAQEETQYF; cdr3_nt: TGTGCCAGCAGTCGAGCCCAGGAAGAGACCCAGTACTTC
d_call: -; clone_size: few; v_call: TRBV9; cdr3_length: 15; j_call: TRBJ2-7; cdr3_aa: CASSVEGTGIYEQYF; cdr3_nt: TGTGCCAGCAGCGTAGAAGGGACTGGGATCTACGAGCAGTACTTC
d_call: -; clone_size: -; v_call: TRBV5-1; cdr3_length: 14; j_call: TRBJ2-7; cdr3_aa: CASSLSSASYEQYF; cdr3_nt: TGCGCCAGCAGCTTGTCCAGCGCATCCTACGAGCAGTACTTC
d_call: -; clone_size: -; v_call: TRBV5-1; cdr3_length: 16; j_call: TRBJ2-3; cdr3_aa: CASSPGGQGSTDTQYF; cdr3_nt: TGCGCCAGCAGCCCCGGAGGCCAGGGGAGCACAGATACGCAGTATTTT
d_call: -; clone_size: -; v_call: TRBV6-5; cdr3_length: 15; j_call: TRBJ1-5; cdr3_aa: CASSYSAVSNQPQHF; cdr3_nt: TGTGCCAGCAGTTACTCGGCGGTTAGCAATCAGCCCCAGCATTTT
d_call: -; clone_size: -; v_call: TRBV5-1; cdr3_length: 15; j_call: TRBJ2-3; cdr3_aa: CASSLRGSLPDTQYF; cdr3_nt: TGCGCCAGCAGCTTAAGAGGGAGCCTTCCGGATACGCAGTATTTT
d_call: -; clone_size: -; v_call: TRBV29-1; cdr3_length: 12; j_call: TRBJ2-5; cdr3_aa: CSVEGGPETQYF; cdr3_nt: TGCAGCGTTGAGGGGGGGCCGGAGACCCAGTACTTC
d_call: TRBD2; clone_size: few; v_call: TRBV30; cdr3_length: 15; j_call: TRBJ2-3; cdr3_aa: CAWSVGLAGADTQYF; cdr3_nt: TGTGCCTGGAGTGTGGGCCTAGCGGGAGCAGATACGCAGTATTTT
d_call: TRBD1; clone_size: few; v_call: TRBV18; cdr3_length: 15; j_call: TRBJ2-3; cdr3_aa: CASSPNRGSTDTQYF; cdr3_nt: TGTGCCAGCTCACCGAACAGGGGCAGCACAGATACGCAGTATTTT
d_call: TRBD1; clone_size: -; v_call: TRBV4-2; cdr3_length: 15; j_call: TRBJ1-5; cdr3_aa: CASSTGQDRNQPQHF; cdr3_nt: TGTGCCAGCAGCACAGGACAGGACCGCAATCAGCCCCAGCATTTT
d_call: -; clone_size: -; v_call: TRBV9; cdr3_length: 16; j_call: TRBJ1-4; cdr3_aa: CASSVGLGGINEKLFF; cdr3_nt: TGTGCCAGCAGCGTAGGATTAGGAGGCATTAATGAAAAACTGTTTTTT
d_call: TRBD2; clone_size: -; v_call: TRBV30; cdr3_length: 17; j_call: TRBJ2-3; cdr3_aa: CAWSVSRTSGFTDTQYF; cdr3_nt: TGTGCCTGGAGTGTAAGTCGGACTAGCGGCTTCACAGATACGCAGTATTTT
d_call: -; clone_size: -; v_call: TRBV13; cdr3_length: 13; j_call: TRBJ2-5; cdr3_aa: CASSLSVQETQYF; cdr3_nt: TGTGCCAGCAGCTTAAGCGTCCAAGAGACCCAGTACTTC
d_call: -; clone_size: -; v_call: TRBV28; cdr3_length: 13; j_call: TRBJ2-3; cdr3_aa: CASIDRSPDTQYF; cdr3_nt: TGTGCCAGCATAGACAGGTCCCCAGATACGCAGTATTTT
d_call: TRBD1; clone_size: -; v_call: TRBV29-1; cdr3_length: 15; j_call: TRBJ2-3; cdr3_aa: CSVLGQGSSADTQYF; cdr3_nt: TGCAGCGTCCTCGGACAGGGTTCGTCGGCAGATACGCAGTATTTT
d_call: -; clone_size: -; v_call: TRBV2; cdr3_length: 14; j_call: TRBJ2-3; cdr3_aa: CASREGHLGDTQYF; cdr3_nt: TGTGCCAGCAGGGAAGGACACCTGGGAGATACGCAGTATTTT
d_call: TRBD2; clone_size: few; v_call: TRBV30; cdr3_length: 16; j_call: TRBJ2-1; cdr3_aa: CAWSQLSGTTYNEQFF; cdr3_nt: TGTGCCTGGAGTCAACTTAGCGGGACAACCTACAATGAGCAGTTCTTC
d_call: -; clone_size: -; v_call: TRBV28; cdr3_length: 12; j_call: TRBJ1-2; cdr3_aa: CASSLSQGEDTF; cdr3_nt: TGTGCCAGCAGTTTATCCCAGGGTGAGGACACCTTC
d_call: -; clone_size: once; v_call: TRBV5-1; cdr3_length: 13; j_call: TRBJ2-7; cdr3_aa: CASSSADSHEQYF; cdr3_nt: TGCGCCAGCAGCTCGGCCGACAGCCACGAGCAGTACTTC
d_call: -; clone_size: -; v_call: TRBV19; cdr3_length: 15; j_call: TRBJ1-5; cdr3_aa: CASSRLAGAGQPQHF; cdr3_nt: TGTGCCAGTAGTAGATTAGCAGGGGCGGGCCAGCCCCAGCATTTT
d_call: TRBD1; clone_size: -; v_call: TRBV4-1; cdr3_length: 16; j_call: TRBJ2-7; cdr3_aa: CASSHPPGTGFYEQYF; cdr3_nt: TGCGCCAGCAGCCACCCTCCGGGGACAGGGTTTTACGAGCAGTACTTC
d_call: -; clone_size: -; v_call: TRBV29-1; cdr3_length: 12; j_call: TRBJ2-3; cdr3_aa: CSVESGADTQYF; cdr3_nt: TGCAGCGTTGAATCAGGGGCCGATACGCAGTATTTT
d_call: TRBD2; clone_size: -; v_call: TRBV6-4; cdr3_length: 15; j_call: TRBJ2-3; cdr3_aa: CASSDFSGSSDTQYF; cdr3_nt: TGTGCCAGCAGTGATTTTAGCGGGAGCTCAGATACGCAGTATTTT